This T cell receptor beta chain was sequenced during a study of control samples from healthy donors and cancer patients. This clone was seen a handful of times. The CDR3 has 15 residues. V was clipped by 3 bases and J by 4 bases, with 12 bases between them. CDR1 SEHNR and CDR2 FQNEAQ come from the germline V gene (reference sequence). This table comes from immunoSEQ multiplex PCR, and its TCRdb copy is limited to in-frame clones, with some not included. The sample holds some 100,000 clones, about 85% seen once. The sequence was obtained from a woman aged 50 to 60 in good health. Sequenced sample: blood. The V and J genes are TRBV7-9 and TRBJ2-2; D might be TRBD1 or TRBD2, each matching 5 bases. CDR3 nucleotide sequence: TGTGCCAGCAGCTTCCTGGGACCCATCACCGGGGAGCTGTTTTTT. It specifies CASSFLGPITGELFF.